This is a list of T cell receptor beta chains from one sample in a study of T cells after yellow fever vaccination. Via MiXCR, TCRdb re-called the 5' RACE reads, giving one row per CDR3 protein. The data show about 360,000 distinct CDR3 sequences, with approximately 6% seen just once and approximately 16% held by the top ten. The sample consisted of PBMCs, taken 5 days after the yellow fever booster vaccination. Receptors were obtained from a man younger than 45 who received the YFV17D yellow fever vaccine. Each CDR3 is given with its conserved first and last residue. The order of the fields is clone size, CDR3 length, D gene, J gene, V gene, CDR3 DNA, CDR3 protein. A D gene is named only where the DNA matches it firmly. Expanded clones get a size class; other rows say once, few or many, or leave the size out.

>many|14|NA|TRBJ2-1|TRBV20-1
TGCAGTGCTAGAGGGGACCAGGGTCGTAATGAGCAGTTCTTC
CSARGDQGRNEQFF
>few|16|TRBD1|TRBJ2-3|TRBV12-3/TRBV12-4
TGTGCCAGCAGTTCGTACACAGGGGCCGGTACAGATACGCAGTATTTT
CASSSYTGAGTDTQYF
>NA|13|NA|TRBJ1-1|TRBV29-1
TGCAGCGCCCGGGGCGTAATGAACACTGAAGCTTTCTTT
CSARGVMNTEAFF
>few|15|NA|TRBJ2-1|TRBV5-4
TGTGCCAGCAGCTGGACCCCGAGCTCCTACAATGAGCAGTTCTTC
CASSWTPSSYNEQFF
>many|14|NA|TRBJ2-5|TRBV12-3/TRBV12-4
TGTGCCAGCAGTAAAAGGGACATCCAAGAGACCCAGTACTTC
CASSKRDIQETQYF
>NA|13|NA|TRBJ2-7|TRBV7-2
TGTGCCAGCAGCTTATTTTCCCTCTACGAGCAGTACTTC
CASSLFSLYEQYF
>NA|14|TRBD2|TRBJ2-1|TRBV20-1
TGCAGTGCCTATACTAGCGTATCCTACAATGAGCAGTTCTTC
CSAYTSVSYNEQFF
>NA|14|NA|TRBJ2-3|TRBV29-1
TGCAGCGTTGAAGCTATAAGGCCCACAGATACGCAGTATTTT
CSVEAIRPTDTQYF
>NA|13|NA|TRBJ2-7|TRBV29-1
TGCAGCGTTGTTCCCGGGGCCTCCTACGAGCAGTACTTC
CSVVPGASYEQYF
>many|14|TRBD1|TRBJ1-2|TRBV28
TGTGCCAGCAGTTTATCCAGACAGGGTGGAGGCTACACCTTC
CASSLSRQGGGYTF
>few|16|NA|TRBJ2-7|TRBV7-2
TGTGCCAGCAGCCGCCCCGTACAGACACCACCCTACGAGCAGTACTTC
CASSRPVQTPPYEQYF
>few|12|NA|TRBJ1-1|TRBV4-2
TGTGCCAGCAGCCCTGAGGGGGATGAAGCTTTCTTT
CASSPEGDEAFF